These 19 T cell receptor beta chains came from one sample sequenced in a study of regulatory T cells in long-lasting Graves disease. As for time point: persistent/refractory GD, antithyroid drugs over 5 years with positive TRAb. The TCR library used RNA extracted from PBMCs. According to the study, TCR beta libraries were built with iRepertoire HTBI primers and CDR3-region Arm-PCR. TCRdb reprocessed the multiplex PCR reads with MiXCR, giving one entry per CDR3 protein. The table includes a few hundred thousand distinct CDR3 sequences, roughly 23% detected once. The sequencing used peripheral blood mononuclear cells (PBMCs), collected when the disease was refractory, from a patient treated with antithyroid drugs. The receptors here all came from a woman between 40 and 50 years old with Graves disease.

Here the CDR3 reads CASSSPGLASNEQFF. The CDR3 DNA sequence: TGTGCCAGCAGTTCTCCGGGACTAGCGAGCAATGAGCAGTTCTTC. J is TRBJ2-1 and V is TRBV28, with 10 bases fitting TRBD2. The V segment lost 4 bases and the J segment 6 bases; nucleotides outside the gene matches: 6. This CDR3 has 15 amino acids. Germline lookup yields CDR1 MDHEN and CDR2 SYDVKM.

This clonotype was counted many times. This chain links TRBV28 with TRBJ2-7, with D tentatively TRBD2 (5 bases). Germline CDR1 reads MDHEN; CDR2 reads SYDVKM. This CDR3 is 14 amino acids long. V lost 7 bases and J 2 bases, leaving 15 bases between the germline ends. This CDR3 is CASNPRGYTYEQYF. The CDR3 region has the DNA TGTGCCAGCAATCCTCGGGGATATACCTACGAGCAGTACTTC.

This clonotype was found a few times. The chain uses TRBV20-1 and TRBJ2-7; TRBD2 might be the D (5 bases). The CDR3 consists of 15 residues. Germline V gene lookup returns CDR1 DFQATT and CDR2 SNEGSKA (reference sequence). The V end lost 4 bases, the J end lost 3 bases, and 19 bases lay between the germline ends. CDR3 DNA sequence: TGCAGTGCTAACTTTTTGAGCGGTACCATCTACGAGCAGTACTTC. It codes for CSANFLSGTIYEQYF.

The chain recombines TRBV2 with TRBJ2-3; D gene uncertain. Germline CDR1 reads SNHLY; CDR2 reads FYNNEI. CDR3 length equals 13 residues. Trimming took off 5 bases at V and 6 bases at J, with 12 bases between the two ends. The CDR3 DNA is TGTGCCAGCAGTAGGGCCGATCTGGATACGCAGTATTTT. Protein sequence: CASSRADLDTQYF.

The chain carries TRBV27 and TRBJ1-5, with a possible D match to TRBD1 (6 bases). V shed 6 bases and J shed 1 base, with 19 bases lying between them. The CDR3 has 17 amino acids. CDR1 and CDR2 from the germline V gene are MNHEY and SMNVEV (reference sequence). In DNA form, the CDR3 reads TGTGCCAGCAGCCCAAGAGGGGGTTCGGACAGCAATCAGCCCCAGCATTTT. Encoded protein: CASSPRGGSDSNQPQHF.

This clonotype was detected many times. CDR3 coding DNA: TGTGCCAGCAACATACAGGGGGCGACTGAAGCTTTCTTT. Encoded protein: CASNIQGATEAFF. This chain uses TRBV6-1 with TRBJ1-1; 9 bases align to TRBD1. V dropped 7 bases and J dropped 5; count of bases not matched to a gene: 5. This CDR3 contains 13 residues. Germline V gene lookup returns CDR1 MNHNS and CDR2 SASEGT.

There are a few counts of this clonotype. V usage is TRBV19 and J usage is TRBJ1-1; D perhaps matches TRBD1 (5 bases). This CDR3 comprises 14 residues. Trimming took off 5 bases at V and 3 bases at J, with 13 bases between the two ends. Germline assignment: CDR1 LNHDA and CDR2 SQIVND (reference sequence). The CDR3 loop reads CASSVRVDDTEAFF. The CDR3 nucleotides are TGTGCCAGTAGTGTCAGGGTGGACGACACTGAAGCTTTCTTT.

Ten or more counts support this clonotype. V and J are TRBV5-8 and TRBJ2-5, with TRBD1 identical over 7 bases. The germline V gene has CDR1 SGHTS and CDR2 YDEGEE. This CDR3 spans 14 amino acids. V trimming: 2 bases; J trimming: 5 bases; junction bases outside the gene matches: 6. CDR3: CASSFNRGSETQYF. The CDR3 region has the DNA TGTGCCAGCAGCTTTAACAGGGGTTCGGAGACCCAGTACTTC.

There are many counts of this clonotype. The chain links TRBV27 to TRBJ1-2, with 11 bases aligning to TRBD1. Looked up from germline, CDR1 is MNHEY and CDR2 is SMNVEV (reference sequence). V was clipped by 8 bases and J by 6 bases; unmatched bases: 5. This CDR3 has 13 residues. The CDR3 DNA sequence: TGTGCCAGCGGGGACAGGGGGGAAGATGGCTACACCTTC. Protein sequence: CASGDRGEDGYTF.

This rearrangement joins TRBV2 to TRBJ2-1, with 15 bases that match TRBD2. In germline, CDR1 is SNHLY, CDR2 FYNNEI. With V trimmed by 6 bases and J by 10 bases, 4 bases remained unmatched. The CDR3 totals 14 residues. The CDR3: CASRGLAGGGEQFF. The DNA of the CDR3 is TGTGCCAGCAGGGGACTAGCGGGAGGCGGGGAGCAGTTCTTC.

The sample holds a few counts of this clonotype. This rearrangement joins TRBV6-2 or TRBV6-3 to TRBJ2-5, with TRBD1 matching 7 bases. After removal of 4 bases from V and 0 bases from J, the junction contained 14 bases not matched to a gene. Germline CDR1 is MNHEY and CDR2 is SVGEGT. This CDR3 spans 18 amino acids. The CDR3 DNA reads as TGTGCCAGCAGTTCCTCCCCCCCGGGACAGATGTACCAAGAGACCCAGTACTTC. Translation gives CASSSSPPGQMYQETQYF.

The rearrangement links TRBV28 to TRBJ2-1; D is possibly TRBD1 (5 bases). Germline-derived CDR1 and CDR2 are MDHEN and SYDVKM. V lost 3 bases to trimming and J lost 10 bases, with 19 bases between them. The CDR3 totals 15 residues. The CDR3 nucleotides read TGTGCCAGCAGTTTCGGCCCGACAGAAGCTCAAGAGCAGTTCTTC. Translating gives CASSFGPTEAQEQFF.

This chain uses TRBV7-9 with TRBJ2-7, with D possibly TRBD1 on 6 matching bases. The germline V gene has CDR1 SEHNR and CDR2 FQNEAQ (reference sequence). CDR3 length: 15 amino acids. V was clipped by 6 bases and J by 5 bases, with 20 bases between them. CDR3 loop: CASRKLGDKGNEQYF. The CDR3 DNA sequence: TGTGCCAGCAGGAAGCTTGGGGACAAGGGAAACGAGCAGTACTTC.

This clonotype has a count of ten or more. CDR3 in amino acids: CASRTAATNEKLFF. The CDR3 DNA reads as TGTGCCAGCCGAACAGCTGCAACTAATGAAAAACTGTTTTTT. The genes are TRBV2 and TRBJ1-4, with D uncertain. The CDR3 is 14 amino acids. V shed 8 bases and J shed 0 bases, with 10 bases lying between them. Germline lookup yields CDR1 SNHLY and CDR2 FYNNEI.

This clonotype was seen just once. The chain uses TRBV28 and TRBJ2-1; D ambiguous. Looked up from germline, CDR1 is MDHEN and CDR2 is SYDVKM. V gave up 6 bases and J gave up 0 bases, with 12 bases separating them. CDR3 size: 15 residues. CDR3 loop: CASSYSWSSYNEQFF. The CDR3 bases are TGTGCCAGCAGCTATTCCTGGAGCTCCTACAATGAGCAGTTCTTC.

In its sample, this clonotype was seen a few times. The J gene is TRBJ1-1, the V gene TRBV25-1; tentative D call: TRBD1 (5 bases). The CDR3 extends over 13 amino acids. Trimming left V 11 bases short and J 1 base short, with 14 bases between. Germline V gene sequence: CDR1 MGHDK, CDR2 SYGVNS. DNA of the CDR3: TGTGCCCTCGACTGCGGGGCGAACACTGAAGCTTTCTTT. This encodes CALDCGANTEAFF.

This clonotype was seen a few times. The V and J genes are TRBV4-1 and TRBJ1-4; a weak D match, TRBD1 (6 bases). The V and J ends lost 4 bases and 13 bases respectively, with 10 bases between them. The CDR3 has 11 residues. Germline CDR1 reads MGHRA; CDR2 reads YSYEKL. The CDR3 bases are TGCGCCAGCAGCCGCGACAGGCGACTGTTTTTT. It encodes CASSRDRRLFF.

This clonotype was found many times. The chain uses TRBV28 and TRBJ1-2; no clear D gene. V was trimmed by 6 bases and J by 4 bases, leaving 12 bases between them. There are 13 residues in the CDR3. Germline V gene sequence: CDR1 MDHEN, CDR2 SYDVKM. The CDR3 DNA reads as TGTGCCAGCAGACCTTGGCTGGTCTATGGCTACACCTTC. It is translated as CASRPWLVYGYTF.

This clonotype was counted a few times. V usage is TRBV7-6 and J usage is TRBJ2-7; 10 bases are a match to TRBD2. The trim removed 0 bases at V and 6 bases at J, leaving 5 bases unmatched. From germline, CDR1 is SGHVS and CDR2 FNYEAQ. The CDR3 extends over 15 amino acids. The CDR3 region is CASSLATLAGAEQYF. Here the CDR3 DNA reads TGTGCCAGCAGCTTAGCAACGCTAGCGGGAGCCGAGCAGTACTTC.